Listed here is a single T cell receptor beta chain. Its antigen is not identified. Trimming removed 0 bases at V and 2 bases at J, with 5 bases between. CDR1 and CDR2 from the germline V gene are SGHRS and YFSETQ. The CDR3 runs to 13 residues. The assay covered some 10^5 TCR templates per sample. Clones were read by immunoSEQ multiplex PCR, and TCRdb kept only the in-frame ones, dropping some. The table records 100,000 or so clones, 75% to 95% of them present only once. This sample is part of a study of siplizumab effects on memory and regulatory T cells. Findings and limits, study-wide: Alloreactive sequences whose origin lay in unstimulated CD4+ memory cells were significantly reduced by siplizumab. Researchers did not confirm the suppressive function of proliferating Tregs from siplizumab cultures. Treg-derived clones made up an average of around 75% of mappable alloreactive CD4+ clones with siplizumab and more than 25% in controls.

V gene TRBV5-1 combines with J gene TRBJ2-5; D call uncertain. The sequence derives from a human donor in good health. Some clones in this sample may be carry-over from other donors' samples. Sequenced sample: CD4+ T cells sorted from blood. CDR3 sequence (DNA): TGCGCCAGCAGCTTGGAGTCGCAAGAGACCCAGTACTTC. It specifies CASSLESQETQYF.